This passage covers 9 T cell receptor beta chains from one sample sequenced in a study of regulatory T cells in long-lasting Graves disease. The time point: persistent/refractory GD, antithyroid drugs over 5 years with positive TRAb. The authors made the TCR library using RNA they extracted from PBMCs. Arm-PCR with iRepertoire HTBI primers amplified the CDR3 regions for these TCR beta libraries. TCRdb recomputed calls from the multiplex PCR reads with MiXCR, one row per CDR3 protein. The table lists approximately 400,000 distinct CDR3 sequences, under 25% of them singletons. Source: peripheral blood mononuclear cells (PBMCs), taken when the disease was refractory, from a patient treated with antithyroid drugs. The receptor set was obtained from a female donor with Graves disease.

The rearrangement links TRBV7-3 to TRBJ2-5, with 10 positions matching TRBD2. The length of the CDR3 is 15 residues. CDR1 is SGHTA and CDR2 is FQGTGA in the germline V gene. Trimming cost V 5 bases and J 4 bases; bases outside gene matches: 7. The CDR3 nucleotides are TGTGCCAGCAGCCTCGGGGCTAGCGGGAGAGAGACCCAGTACTTC. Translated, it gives CASSLGASGRETQYF.

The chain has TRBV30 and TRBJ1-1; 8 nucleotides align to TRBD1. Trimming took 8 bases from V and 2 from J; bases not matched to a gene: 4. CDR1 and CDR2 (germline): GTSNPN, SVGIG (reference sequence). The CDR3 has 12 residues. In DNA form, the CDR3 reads TGTGCCGCAGACAGGGGAAACACTGAAGCTTTCTTT. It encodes CAADRGNTEAFF. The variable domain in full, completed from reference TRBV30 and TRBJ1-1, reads SQTIHQWPATLVQPVGSPLSLECTVEGTSNPNLYWYRQAAGRGLQLLFYSVGIGQISSEVPQNLSASRPQDRQFILSSKKLLLSDSGFYLCAADRGNTEAFFGQGTRLTVV.

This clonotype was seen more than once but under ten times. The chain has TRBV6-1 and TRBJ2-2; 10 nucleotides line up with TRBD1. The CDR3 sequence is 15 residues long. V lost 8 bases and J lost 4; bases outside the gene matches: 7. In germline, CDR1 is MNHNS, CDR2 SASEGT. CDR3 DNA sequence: TGTGCCAGCGGAAAGACAGGGGGCGTCACCGGGGAGCTGTTTTTT. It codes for CASGKTGGVTGELFF.

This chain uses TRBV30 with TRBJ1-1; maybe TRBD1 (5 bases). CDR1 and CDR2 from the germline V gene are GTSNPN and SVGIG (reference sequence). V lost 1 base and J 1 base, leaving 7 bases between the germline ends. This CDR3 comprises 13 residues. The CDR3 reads CAWSGQSNTEAFF. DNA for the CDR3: TGTGCCTGGAGTGGACAGTCGAACACTGAAGCTTTCTTT. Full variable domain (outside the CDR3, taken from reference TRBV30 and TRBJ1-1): SQTIHQWPATLVQPVGSPLSLECTVEGTSNPNLYWYRQAAGRGLQLLFYSVGIGQISSEVPQNLSASRPQDRQFILSSKKLLLSDSGFYLCAWSGQSNTEAFFGQGTRLTVV.

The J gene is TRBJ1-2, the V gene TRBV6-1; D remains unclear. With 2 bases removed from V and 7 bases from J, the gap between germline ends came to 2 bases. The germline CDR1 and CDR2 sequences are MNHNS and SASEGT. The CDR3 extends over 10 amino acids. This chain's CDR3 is CASSEIGYTF. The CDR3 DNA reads TGTGCCAGCAGTGAAATTGGCTACACCTTC.

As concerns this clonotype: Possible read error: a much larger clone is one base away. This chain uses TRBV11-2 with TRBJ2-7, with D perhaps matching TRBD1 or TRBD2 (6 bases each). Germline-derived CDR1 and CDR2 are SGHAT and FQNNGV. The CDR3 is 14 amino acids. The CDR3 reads CANSTLGGRYEQYF. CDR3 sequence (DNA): TGTGCCAACAGCACGTTAGGGGGGCGATACGAGCAGTACTTC.

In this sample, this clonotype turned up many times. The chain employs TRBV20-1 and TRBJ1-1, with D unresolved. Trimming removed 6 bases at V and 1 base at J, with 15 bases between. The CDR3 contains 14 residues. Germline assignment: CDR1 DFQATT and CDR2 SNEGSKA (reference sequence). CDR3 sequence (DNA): TGCAGTGCCCCGAGGGAGGGAGCGAACACTGAAGCTTTCTTT. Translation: CSAPREGANTEAFF.

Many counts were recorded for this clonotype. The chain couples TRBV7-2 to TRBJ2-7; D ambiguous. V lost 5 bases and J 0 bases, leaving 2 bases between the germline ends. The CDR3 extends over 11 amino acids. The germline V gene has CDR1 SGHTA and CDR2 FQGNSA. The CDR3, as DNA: TGTGCCAGCAGCCACTCCTACGAGCAGTACTTC. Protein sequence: CASSHSYEQYF.

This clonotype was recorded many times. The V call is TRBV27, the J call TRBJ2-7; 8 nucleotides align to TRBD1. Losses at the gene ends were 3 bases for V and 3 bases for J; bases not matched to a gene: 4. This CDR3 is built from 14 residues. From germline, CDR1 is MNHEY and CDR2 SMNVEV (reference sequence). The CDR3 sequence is CASSFIGTGYEQYF. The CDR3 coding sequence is TGTGCCAGCAGTTTTATCGGGACAGGCTACGAGCAGTACTTC.